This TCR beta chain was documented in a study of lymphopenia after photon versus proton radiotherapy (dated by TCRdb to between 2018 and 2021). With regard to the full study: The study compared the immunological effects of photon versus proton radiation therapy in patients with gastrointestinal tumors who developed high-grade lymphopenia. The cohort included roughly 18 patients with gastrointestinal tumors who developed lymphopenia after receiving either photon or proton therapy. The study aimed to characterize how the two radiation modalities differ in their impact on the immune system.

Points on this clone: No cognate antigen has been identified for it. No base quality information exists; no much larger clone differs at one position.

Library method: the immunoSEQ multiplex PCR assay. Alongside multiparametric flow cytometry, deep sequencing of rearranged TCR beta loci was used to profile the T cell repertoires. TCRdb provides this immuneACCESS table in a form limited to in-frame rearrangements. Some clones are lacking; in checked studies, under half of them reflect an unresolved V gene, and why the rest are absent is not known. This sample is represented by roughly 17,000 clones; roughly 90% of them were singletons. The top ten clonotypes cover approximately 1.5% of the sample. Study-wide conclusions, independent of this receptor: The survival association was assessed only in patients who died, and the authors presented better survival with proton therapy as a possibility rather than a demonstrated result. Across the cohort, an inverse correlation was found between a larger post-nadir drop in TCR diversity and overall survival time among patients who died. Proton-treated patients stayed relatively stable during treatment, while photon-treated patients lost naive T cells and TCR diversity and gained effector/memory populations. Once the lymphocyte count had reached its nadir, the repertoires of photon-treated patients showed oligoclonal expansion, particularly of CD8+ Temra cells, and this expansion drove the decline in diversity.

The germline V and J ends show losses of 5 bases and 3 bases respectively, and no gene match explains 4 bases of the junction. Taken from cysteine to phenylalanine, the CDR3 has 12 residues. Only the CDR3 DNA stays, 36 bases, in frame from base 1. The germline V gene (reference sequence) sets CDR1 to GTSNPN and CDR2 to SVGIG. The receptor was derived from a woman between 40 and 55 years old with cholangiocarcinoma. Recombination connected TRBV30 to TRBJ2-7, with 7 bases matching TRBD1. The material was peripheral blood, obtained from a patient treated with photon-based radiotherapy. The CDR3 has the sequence CAWRQGFYEQYF. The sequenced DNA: TGTGCCTGGCGACAGGGATTCTACGAGCAGTACTTC.